This T cell receptor (beta chain) was found in a study of T cell responses to AZD1222 COVID-19 vaccine. From germline, CDR1 is SQVTM and CDR2 ANQGSEA. This CDR3 is 12 amino acids long. J lost 3 bases, V lost 6 bases, and 4 bases had no gene match. The data were produced by immunoSEQ multiplex PCR, yet TCRdb's version contains in-frame clones alone and is incomplete. The table has about 97,000 clones, 86% seen once. The origin of this receptor is an adult in good health. This specimen consisted of peripheral blood, obtained on day 0 of AZD1222 vaccination. The V gene is TRBV29-1, the J gene TRBJ2-5; 7 nucleotides match TRBD2. The CDR3 DNA reads TGCAGCGTGGCGGGGGAAGAAGAGACCCAGTACTTC. This codes for CSVAGEEETQYF.